This entry is about one TCR beta chain. What it binds is not known. This CDR3 is built from 14 residues. J lost 2 bases, V lost 6 bases, and 5 bases had no gene match. Germline V CDR1 and CDR2: SGHTA, FQGTGA. This entry belongs to a study of T-cell memory formation after mild COVID-19. General study points: Contracting clones, day 15 to 85, had balanced CD4/CD8, and later expanders favored CD4+. Largely, contracting CD4+ clones fell within CM and EM, and contracting CD8+ clones within EMRA.

TCRdb reanalysed the 5' RACE reads using MiXCR and keeps one entry per CDR3 protein. Among about 250,000 distinct CDR3 sequences listed, approximately 15% were seen once. Sample: PBMCs or a T cell subset sorted from them (not recorded which). The clonotype comes from an adult woman who had mild COVID-19 (a few samples of this study predate the infection). Cell type and time point are not known. The J gene is TRBJ2-3, the V gene TRBV7-3; 7 nucleotides match TRBD1. The CDR3 region has the DNA TGTGCCAGCAGTCAGGGACAGTCCACAGATACGCAGTATTTT. Its protein is CASSQGQSTDTQYF.